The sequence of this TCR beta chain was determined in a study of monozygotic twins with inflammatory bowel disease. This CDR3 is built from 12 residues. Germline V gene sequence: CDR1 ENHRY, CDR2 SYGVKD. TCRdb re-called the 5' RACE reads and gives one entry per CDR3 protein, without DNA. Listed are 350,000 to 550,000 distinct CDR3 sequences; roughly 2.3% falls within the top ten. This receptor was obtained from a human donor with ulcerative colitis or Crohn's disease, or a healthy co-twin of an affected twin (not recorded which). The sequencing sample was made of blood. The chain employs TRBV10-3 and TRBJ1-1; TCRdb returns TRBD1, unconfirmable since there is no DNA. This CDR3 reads CAISLQGTEAFF.